One and the same sample provided the 30 T cell receptor beta chains below, sequenced in a study of blood T cell repertoires in COVID-19. The protocol was immunoSEQ multiplex PCR, while the TCRdb copy is restricted to in-frame clones and leaves out a portion. The top ten hold roughly 1.2% of the sample, which has approximately 300,000 clones, around 80% seen once. Sequenced: peripheral blood. Receptors were obtained from a woman in her fifties or sixties with acute or convalescent COVID-19.

The rearrangement joins TRBV2 to TRBJ2-3; TRBD1 matches 8 bases. The J segment lost 8 bases and the V segment lost 6 bases, leaving 16 bases of the junction unmatched. The germline CDR1 and CDR2 sequences are SNHLY and FYNNEI. The CDR3 contains 16 residues. CDR3 bases: TGTGCCAGCAGAGATGTTGGACAGGGCCCCGTGGGTACGCAGTATTTT. Amino acids: CASRDVGQGPVGTQYF.

The rearrangement uses TRBV20-1 and TRBJ1-1; tentative D call: TRBD1 (6 bases). The CDR3 runs 11 residues. Germline CDR1 reads DFQATT; CDR2 reads SNEGSKA (reference sequence). This CDR3 is CSLRTGTEAFF. The CDR3 DNA follows: TGCAGCCTTCGAACCGGGACAGAAGCTTTCTTT.

The J gene is TRBJ2-7, the V gene TRBV5-1, with TRBD1 matching over 7 bases. Germline V gene lookup returns CDR1 SGHRS and CDR2 YFSETQ. V lost 4 bases to trimming and J lost 3 bases; unmatched junction nucleotides: 7. The CDR3 covers 14 residues. The CDR3 DNA reads TGCGCCAGCAGCATCCGGGACAGAGACTACGAGCAGTACTTC. Encoded protein: CASSIRDRDYEQYF.

The chain carries TRBV24-1 and TRBJ1-1; D possibly corresponds to TRBD1 (5 bases). The CDR3 has 14 amino acids. V gave up 8 bases and J gave up 4 bases, with 16 bases separating them. CDR1 is KGHDR, CDR2 SFDVKD, per germline. CDR3 residues: CATKGGAGGTEAFF. DNA for the CDR3: TGTGCCACCAAGGGAGGGGCGGGGGGCACTGAAGCTTTCTTT.

This clone was seen once. This chain connects TRBV5-4 to TRBJ2-5, with 10 nucleotides matching TRBD2. There are 15 residues in the CDR3. V shed 9 bases, J shed 7 bases, and the junction held 15 bases outside the gene matches. CDR1 is SGHNT, CDR2 YYREEE, per germline (reference sequence). CDR3 amino acids: CATGDQREGQGTQYF. The CDR3 coding sequence is TGTGCCACTGGGGACCAGCGGGAGGGCCAGGGGACCCAGTACTTC. The whole variable domain, remainder taken from reference TRBV5-4 and TRBJ2-5, is ETGVTQSPTHLIKTRGQQVTLRCSSQSGHNTVSWYQQALGQGPQFIFQYYREEENGRGNFPPRFSGLQFPNYSSELNVNALELDDSALYLCATGDQREGQGTQYFGPGTRLLVL.

The chain uses TRBV25-1 and TRBJ1-6, with a tentative D call TRBD1 (5 bases). CDR3 length: 16 amino acids. Trimming shortened V by 3 bases and J by 8 bases, and 17 bases separated the two germline ends. CDR1 is MGHDK, CDR2 SYGVNS, per germline. The CDR3 nucleotides are TGTGCCAGCAGTGATCCCCGGGACGGGAGTGATTCACCCCTCCACTTT. Amino acid sequence: CASSDPRDGSDSPLHF.

This clone was seen more than once but under ten times. The V gene is TRBV7-9, the J gene TRBJ1-1; 8 bases map to TRBD1. This CDR3 comprises 16 residues. Germline CDR1 is SEHNR and CDR2 is FQNEAQ (reference sequence). The V gene end was trimmed by 5 bases and the J gene end by 4 bases; junction bases not matched to a gene: 12. CDR3 amino acids: CASSTPSGGLGTEAFF. CDR3 DNA sequence: TGTGCCAGCAGCACCCCCTCAGGGGGCTTGGGCACTGAAGCTTTCTTT. Complete variable domain (other parts from reference TRBV7-9 and TRBJ1-1): DTGVSQNPRHKITKRGQNVTFRCDPISEHNRLYWYRQTLGQGPEFLTYFQNEAQLEKSRLLSDRFSAERPKGSFSTLEIQRTEQGDSAMYLCASSTPSGGLGTEAFFGQGTRLTVV.

The rearrangement links TRBV30 to TRBJ1-2; maybe TRBD1 (5 bases). Trimming cost V 1 base and J 9 bases, with 21 bases left between them. The germline gives CDR1 GTSNPN, CDR2 SVGIG (reference sequence). The CDR3 covers 15 residues. In nucleotides, the CDR3 is TGTGCCTGGAGTGCCGGCCGGGGGGAGGTGAGTCGCTACACCTTC. Amino acids: CAWSAGRGEVSRYTF. Full variable domain (remainder filled in from reference TRBV30 and TRBJ1-2): SQTIHQWPATLVQPVGSPLSLECTVEGTSNPNLYWYRQAAGRGLQLLFYSVGIGQISSEVPQNLSASRPQDRQFILSSKKLLLSDSGFYLCAWSAGRGEVSRYTFGSGTRLTVV.

The CDR3 DNA sequence: TGTGCCAGCAGCCCCCTAGCGGAAGTATCCACAGATACGCAGTATTTT. As protein: CASSPLAEVSTDTQYF. The chain couples TRBV13 to TRBJ2-3, with 7 bases fitting TRBD2. The V gene's germline CDR1 is PRHDT and CDR2 FYEKMQ (reference sequence). With 5 bases clipped from V and 2 bases from J, the junction kept 10 bases outside the gene matches. The CDR3 runs 16 residues.

The chain combines TRBV7-9 with TRBJ1-1, with unresolved D. V dropped 2 bases and J dropped 1 base, with 11 bases sitting between them. The CDR3 spans 15 residues. Germline V gene sequence: CDR1 SEHNR, CDR2 FQNEAQ (reference sequence). DNA of the CDR3: TGTGCCAGCAGCTTAAGGGCGGCGGGGAACACTGAAGCTTTCTTT. Translating gives CASSLRAAGNTEAFF.

V is TRBV6-1 and J is TRBJ2-7; possible D gene TRBD2, 6 bases. Germline lookup yields CDR1 MNHNS and CDR2 SASEGT. This CDR3 has 17 residues. V was trimmed by 3 bases and J by 4 bases, leaving 22 bases between them. CDR3 nucleotide sequence: TGTGCCAGCAGTGACGGGGGACTCACTAAGGCTACTTACGAGCAGTACTTC. It encodes CASSDGGLTKATYEQYF.

The genes are TRBV6-5 and TRBJ2-3, with 7 bases that match TRBD1. Germline loops: CDR1 MNHEY, CDR2 SVGAGI. With V trimmed by 5 bases and J by 9 bases, 2 bases remained unmatched. This CDR3 has 11 residues. CDR3 residues: CASSRTGTQYF. The DNA for the CDR3 is TGTGCCAGCAGTCGGACAGGCACGCAGTATTTT.

The V call is TRBV5-5, the J call TRBJ1-3, with D perhaps TRBD1 (6 bases). The CDR3 has 16 residues. V lost 4 bases to trimming and J lost 0 bases, with 14 bases between them. Germline CDR1 is SGHKS and CDR2 is YYEKEE (reference sequence). CDR3 sequence reads: CASSLDLTGSGNTIYF. CDR3 nucleotides: TGTGCCAGCAGCCTAGACCTGACAGGCTCTGGAAACACCATATATTTT.

The chain uses TRBV5-1 and TRBJ2-4, with 7 bases identical to TRBD2. Germline trimming cut 0 bases from V and 1 base from J; bases unmatched to any gene: 1. CDR3 size: 15 residues. Germline CDR1 is SGHRS and CDR2 is YFSETQ. The CDR3 is CASSLGGGAKNIQYF. The CDR3 DNA reads TGCGCCAGCAGCTTGGGCGGGGGTGCCAAAAACATTCAGTACTTC.

The chain is built from TRBV7-2 and TRBJ2-2; 8 bases are a match to TRBD1. Germline V lookup: CDR1 SGHTA, CDR2 FQGNSA. This CDR3 spans 15 amino acids. With V trimmed by 2 bases and J by 5 bases, 4 bases remained unmatched. CDR3 region: CASSLSTGGTGELFF. The CDR3 DNA reads as TGTGCCAGCAGCTTAAGCACAGGGGGGACCGGGGAGCTGTTTTTT.

The rearrangement uses TRBV6-5 and TRBJ1-2; D is unclear. The germline V gene has CDR1 MNHEY and CDR2 SVGAGI. This CDR3 has 13 residues. Trimming shortened V by 8 bases and J by 3 bases, and 13 bases separated the two germline ends. CDR3 nucleotide sequence: TGTGCCAGCGGGAGGGATATTGACTATGGCTACACCTTC. This sequence encodes CASGRDIDYGYTF.

The CDR3 is CASSPAGPQPQHF. CDR3 in DNA: TGCGCCAGCAGCCCGGCGGGGCCACAGCCCCAGCATTTT. This chain links TRBV4-1 with TRBJ1-5; tentatively, D is TRBD1 (5 bases). Trimming took 4 bases from V and 7 from J, leaving 11 bases between them. This CDR3 spans 13 amino acids. The V gene's germline CDR1 is MGHRA and CDR2 YSYEKL.

This chain joins TRBV7-2 and TRBJ1-4; D not resolved. V was cut by 3 bases and J by 5 bases, with 4 bases left in between. This CDR3 has 12 residues. Germline loops: CDR1 SGHTA, CDR2 FQGNSA. CDR3 nucleotides: TGTGCCAGCAGCTTCCCGAATGAAAAACTGTTTTTT. It encodes CASSFPNEKLFF.

Comment on this clone: Other DNA sequences within the sample encode an identical CDR3. The chain uses TRBV5-4 and TRBJ1-2, with unresolved D. Trimming removed 0 bases at V and 2 bases at J, with 5 bases between. Germline-derived CDR1 and CDR2 are SGHNT and YYREEE (reference sequence). This CDR3 comprises 13 residues. The CDR3 nucleotides are TGTGCCAGCAGCTTGGACAGCAACTATGGCTACACCTTC. Protein sequence: CASSLDSNYGYTF. The full variable domain, its missing parts supplied by reference TRBV5-4 and TRBJ1-2, is ETGVTQSPTHLIKTRGQQVTLRCSSQSGHNTVSWYQQALGQGPQFIFQYYREEENGRGNFPPRFSGLQFPNYSSELNVNALELDDSALYLCASSLDSNYGYTFGSGTRLTVV.

V gene TRBV5-1 combines with J gene TRBJ1-6; unclear D gene. There are 14 residues in the CDR3. Trimming took 4 bases from V and 8 from J, leaving 13 bases between them. The germline V gene encodes CDR1 SGHRS and CDR2 YFSETQ. CDR3 nucleotide sequence: TGCGCCAGCAGCGTTGACGGAGACTATTCACCCCTCCACTTT. It translates to CASSVDGDYSPLHF.

The rearrangement uses TRBV6-5 and TRBJ2-1; no clear D. The CDR3 runs 14 residues. From germline, CDR1 is MNHEY and CDR2 SVGAGI. Trimming removed 0 bases from V and 7 bases from J, with 10 bases in between. This CDR3 reads CASSYSTVRNEQFF. The CDR3, as DNA: TGTGCCAGCAGTTACTCGACGGTGCGGAATGAGCAGTTCTTC.

The V and J genes are TRBV12-5 and TRBJ2-7, with unresolved D. V lost 7 bases to trimming and J lost 0 bases, with 10 bases between them. CDR1 is LGHNT, CDR2 FRNRAP, per germline. The CDR3 is 13 residues long. CDR3 nucleotides: TGTGCTAGTGTGTACGAGAGCTCCTACGAGCAGTACGTC. The encoded protein is CASVYESSYEQYV.

The V gene is TRBV7-9, the J gene TRBJ2-3; 8 bases line up with TRBD1. The CDR3 has 14 residues. Trimming took 5 bases from V and 1 from J; bases not matched to a gene: 2. Germline V gene sequence: CDR1 SEHNR, CDR2 FQNEAQ (reference sequence). This CDR3 reads CASSPDRGTDTQYF. Here the CDR3 DNA reads TGTGCCAGCAGCCCGGACAGGGGCACAGATACGCAGTATTTT. Full variable domain (missing parts from reference TRBV7-9 and TRBJ2-3): DTGVSQNPRHKITKRGQNVTFRCDPISEHNRLYWYRQTLGQGPEFLTYFQNEAQLEKSRLLSDRFSAERPKGSFSTLEIQRTEQGDSAMYLCASSPDRGTDTQYFGPGTRLTVL.

This sequence joins TRBV30 and TRBJ1-4; D perhaps matches TRBD1 (5 bases). The CDR3 is 13 residues long. Deletions cut 1 base from V and 8 bases from J, with 11 bases between. Germline values: CDR1 GTSNPN, CDR2 SVGIG (reference sequence). CDR3 DNA: TGTGCCTGGAGTGGGCAGGGAGGGGAAAAACTGTTTTTT. As protein: CAWSGQGGEKLFF.

The J gene is TRBJ1-2, the V gene TRBV5-1; 9 nucleotides align to TRBD1. The V gene end was trimmed by 4 bases and the J gene end by 5 bases; junction bases not matched to a gene: 9. Germline V gives CDR1 SGHRS, CDR2 YFSETQ. This CDR3 is built from 15 residues. DNA of the CDR3: TGCGCCAGCAGCCGAGGACAGGGGTTGAGGTATGGCTACACCTTC. Encoded protein: CASSRGQGLRYGYTF.

The V call is TRBV2, the J call TRBJ1-4; 8 bases agree with TRBD1. Germline V gene sequence: CDR1 SNHLY, CDR2 FYNNEI. V gave up 5 bases and J gave up 1 base; unmatched junction bases: 3. The CDR3 length is 15 residues. The CDR3 DNA reads as TGTGCCAGCAGTAACGACAGGGGAACTAATGAAAAACTGTTTTTT. It encodes CASSNDRGTNEKLFF.

This rearrangement joins TRBV18 to TRBJ1-1; D is uncertain. The CDR3 is 14 amino acids. Germline V gene lookup returns CDR1 KGHSH and CDR2 LQKENI. V shed 3 bases and J shed 1 base, with 9 bases lying between them. CDR3 coding DNA: TGTGCCAGCTCACCTGATCCAGGGAACACTGAAGCTTTCTTT. Amino acids: CASSPDPGNTEAFF.

The gene calls are TRBV7-2 and TRBJ2-3; TRBD1 aligns across 8 bases. V shed 4 bases, J shed 4 bases, and the junction held 7 bases outside the gene matches. The CDR3 extends over 15 amino acids. Germline CDR1 SGHTA, CDR2 FQGNSA. CDR3 sequence (DNA): TGTGCCAGCAGCTCCCGGGACAGGCGGTCAGATACGCAGTATTTT. This translates into CASSSRDRRSDTQYF.

A single count supports this clone. CDR3 sequence reads: CAISDWDSYNYGYTF. The CDR3 DNA reads TGTGCCATCAGCGACTGGGACTCCTACAACTATGGCTACACCTTC. V usage is TRBV10-3 and J usage is TRBJ1-2, with D perhaps matching TRBD1 (5 bases). The CDR3 runs 15 residues. With 6 bases removed from V and 2 bases from J, the gap between germline ends came to 16 bases. The germline CDR1 and CDR2 sequences are ENHRY and SYGVKD.

The chain joins TRBV2 to TRBJ1-3; 7 nucleotides align to TRBD1. The CDR3 spans 17 residues. CDR1 is SNHLY and CDR2 is FYNNEI in the germline V gene. J lost 0 bases, V lost 4 bases, and 9 bases had no gene match. CDR3 sequence: CASSAAGTAFSGNTIYF. CDR3 bases: TGTGCCAGCAGTGCCGCCGGGACAGCCTTCTCTGGAAACACCATATATTTT.